These 9 T cell receptor beta chains were sequenced from one sample in a study of persistence of HIV-infected CD4 T cells. The antigens for these receptors are not known. Nonspecific anti-CD3/anti-CD28 bead stimulation represents the broad CD4+ T cell repertoire. CD4+ T cells upregulating both CD40 ligand and CD69 were sorted as responding cells. The libraries were made with immunoSEQ version 4 in survey mode. The protocol was immunoSEQ multiplex PCR, while the TCRdb copy is restricted to in-frame clones and leaves out a portion. Of 35,000 to 40,000 clones listed, about 87% are singletons. Sequencing was performed on CD4+ T cells sorted from PBMCs after roughly 19-hour stimulation, taken from a patient who received antiretroviral therapy. These receptors all stem from an adult man with HIV who was CMV-seropositive.

The rearrangement links TRBV25-1 to TRBJ1-4; TRBD1 might be the D (5 bases). Trimming took off 2 bases at V and 4 bases at J, with 14 bases between the two ends. The CDR3 extends over 16 amino acids. The germline V gene has CDR1 MGHDK and CDR2 SYGVNS. In DNA form, the CDR3 reads TGTGCCAGCAGTGAACAGGGAGCCTTACGTAATGAAAAACTGTTTTTT. Translating it yields CASSEQGALRNEKLFF.

The gene calls are TRBV6-6 and TRBJ1-5; D is undetermined. Germline lookup yields CDR1 MNHNY and CDR2 SVGAGI (reference sequence). CDR3 size: 13 residues. The germline V and J ends were trimmed by 6 bases and 5 bases, with 11 bases remaining between them. The CDR3 DNA sequence: TGTGCCAGCAGGGGGTCTCCCGATCAGCCCCAGCATTTT. Protein product: CASRGSPDQPQHF.

This clone turned up a few times. This chain joins TRBV5-1 and TRBJ1-1; weak D call: TRBD1 (5 bases). Germline V gene sequence: CDR1 SGHRS, CDR2 YFSETQ. V gave up 6 bases and J gave up 1 base, with 13 bases separating them. The length of the CDR3 is 14 residues. The CDR3 coding sequence is TGCGCCAGCAACGCTCATCAGGGGAACACTGAAGCTTTCTTT. It yields the protein CASNAHQGNTEAFF.

There are a few counts of this clone. The chain couples TRBV7-2 to TRBJ2-1; possibly TRBD2 for D (5 bases). Between the trimmed V and J ends, which lost 2 bases and 0 bases, there was a span of 8 bases. The CDR3 is made up of 15 amino acids. Germline loops: CDR1 SGHTA, CDR2 FQGNSA. CDR3 in amino acids: CASSLTAGSYNEQFF. The CDR3 DNA follows: TGTGCCAGCAGCTTAACGGCGGGCTCCTACAATGAGCAGTTCTTC. Supplemented by reference TRBV7-2 and TRBJ2-1, the full variable domain reads GAGVSQSPSNKVTEKGKDVELRCDPISGHTALYWYRQSLGQGLEFLIYFQGNSAPDKSGLPSDRFSAERTGGSVSTLTIQRTQQEDSAVYLCASSLTAGSYNEQFFGPGTRLTVL.

The gene calls are TRBV3-1 (or the pseudogene TRBV3-2) and TRBJ2-3, with 8 bases identical to TRBD2. This CDR3 is 17 amino acids long. CDR1 is LGHDT and CDR2 is YNNKEL in the germline V gene (reference sequence). The trim removed 0 bases at V and 2 bases at J, leaving 7 bases unmatched. The CDR3 DNA is TGTGCCAGCAGCCAAGATTGGGCGGGGGGACACACAGATACGCAGTATTTT. Its translation is CASSQDWAGGHTDTQYF.

The chain couples TRBV15 to TRBJ2-3; D gene uncertain. CDR1 and CDR2 from the germline V gene are LNHNV and YYDKDF (reference sequence). Trimming stripped 6 bases from V and 2 bases from J, with 12 bases between. The length of the CDR3 is 14 residues. The CDR3 sequence: CATRGSIATDTQYF. The CDR3 nucleotides are TGTGCCACCAGGGGCTCCATCGCCACAGATACGCAGTATTTT.

The chain joins TRBV6-5 to TRBJ2-2, with TRBD1 identical over 8 bases. V was clipped by 4 bases and J by 4 bases; unmatched bases: 5. Germline V CDR1 and CDR2: MNHEY, SVGAGI. CDR3 size: 15 residues. The CDR3 DNA sequence: TGTGCCAGCAGTTTCCAGGGGGCGGTCACCGGGGAGCTGTTTTTT. Residues: CASSFQGAVTGELFF.

The rearrangement uses TRBV9 and TRBJ2-3; D perhaps matches TRBD1 (6 bases). Germline V gives CDR1 SGDLS, CDR2 YYNGEE. V lost 2 bases and J lost 1, with 11 bases in between. CDR3 length equals 15 residues. The CDR3 DNA follows: TGTGCCAGCAGCGTCTCGACAGGCCGCACAGATACGCAGTATTTT. Amino acid sequence: CASSVSTGRTDTQYF.

The chain recombines TRBV5-1 with TRBJ2-5, with D perhaps TRBD2 (7 bases). Germline V gene sequence: CDR1 SGHRS, CDR2 YFSETQ. This CDR3 spans 15 amino acids. The V end was cut by 2 bases, the J end by 2 bases, with 13 bases between. The CDR3 DNA reads as TGCGCCAGCAGCTTTAAAGCGGGGACACAAGAGACCCAGTACTTC. Translation: CASSFKAGTQETQYF.